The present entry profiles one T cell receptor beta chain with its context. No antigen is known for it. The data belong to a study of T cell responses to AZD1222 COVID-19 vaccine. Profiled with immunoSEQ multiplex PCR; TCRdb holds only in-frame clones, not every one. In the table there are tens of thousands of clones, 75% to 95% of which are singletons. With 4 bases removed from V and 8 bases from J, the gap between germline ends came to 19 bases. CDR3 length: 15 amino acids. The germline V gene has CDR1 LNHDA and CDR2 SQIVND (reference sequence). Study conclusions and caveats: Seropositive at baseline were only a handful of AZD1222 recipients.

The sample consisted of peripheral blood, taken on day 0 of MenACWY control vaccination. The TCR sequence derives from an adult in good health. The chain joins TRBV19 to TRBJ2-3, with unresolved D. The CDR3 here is CASSTPGGWEPTQYF. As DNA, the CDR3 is TGTGCCAGTAGTACCCCCGGCGGATGGGAACCTACGCAGTATTTT. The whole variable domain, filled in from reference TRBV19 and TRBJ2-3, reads DGGITQSPKYLFRKEGQNVTLSCEQNLNHDAMYWYRQDPGQGLRLIYYSQIVNDFQKGDIAEGYSVSREKKESFPLTVTSAQKNPTAFYLCASSTPGGWEPTQYFGPGTRLTVL.